The present TCR beta chain was sequenced within a study of blood T cell repertoires in COVID-19. In the study overall: COVID-19 samples, acute and convalescent, were from the United States, Italy and Spain. T cells, B-cell-depleted T cells, or PBMCs supplied cDNA or gDNA.

Seattle researchers signed up patients amid active infection and tracked them longitudinally. Germline loops: CDR1 SGHTS, CDR2 YDEGEE. V was trimmed by 3 bases and J by 1 base, leaving 6 bases between them. There are 13 residues in the CDR3. The authors' processing: Reference gene primer amplification gave nucleated cell count estimates. The table came from immunoSEQ multiplex PCR; TCRdb's copy has only in-frame clones and leaves some out. D and trimming come from the DNA, and the V and J calls and clone size come from that table. Found here are hundreds of thousands of clones, about nine tenths of them singletons; the top ten hold roughly 12%.

This clonotype was sampled from a woman aged 50 to 60 with COVID-19, enrolled during active disease. Material: peripheral blood. The chain uses TRBV5-8 and TRBJ2-3, with a possible D match to TRBD2 (6 bases). As DNA, the CDR3 is TGTGCCAGCAGCTGGAGGGGCACAGATACGCAGTATTTT. It encodes CASSWRGTDTQYF.